A single T cell receptor beta chain is shown here with its context. Its antigen is undetermined. With a J-beta primer mix and a sample-barcoded 5' primer, a second PCR ran about 7 to 11 cycles. One entry per CDR3 protein results from TCRdb running MiXCR on the 5' RACE reads. The data contain 1.5 million to 1.8 million distinct CDR3 sequences, roughly two fifths of them singletons. The data were taken from a study of blood T cells in healthy people across ages. Study observations and caveats: Among long-lived donors, naive CD4+ cells were more numerous and diversity higher than in aged donors.

Germline loops: CDR1 LGHNA, CDR2 YSLEER. J lost 4 bases, V lost 0 bases, and 9 bases had no gene match. CDR3 length: 18 residues. This TCR was recovered from a woman between 18 and 29 years old in good health. This chain links TRBV4-3 with TRBJ2-1, with 10 bases aligning to TRBD2. The material sequenced was blood. The CDR3 nucleotides are TGCGCCAGCAGCCAAGATTTTGAGCGGGGGGGCCAGTACAATGAGCAGTTCTTC. Residues: CASSQDFERGGQYNEQFF.